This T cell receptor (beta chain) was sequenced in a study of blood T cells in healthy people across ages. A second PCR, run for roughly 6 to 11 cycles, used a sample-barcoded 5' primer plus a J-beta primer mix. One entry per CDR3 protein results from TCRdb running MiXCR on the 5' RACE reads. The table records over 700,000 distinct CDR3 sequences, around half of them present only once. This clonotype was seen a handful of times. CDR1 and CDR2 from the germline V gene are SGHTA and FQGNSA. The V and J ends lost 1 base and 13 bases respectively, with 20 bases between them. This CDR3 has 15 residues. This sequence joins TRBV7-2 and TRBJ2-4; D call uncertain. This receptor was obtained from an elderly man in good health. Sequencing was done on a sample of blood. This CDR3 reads CASSLELTETAEQYF. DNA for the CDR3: TGTGCCAGCAGCTTAGAACTAACGGAGACGGCGGAGCAGTACTTC.